This paragraph reports one TCR beta chain. Its antigen is undetermined. Roughly 81 million PBMCs per unsorted sample were used for genomic DNA. This entry belongs to a study of shared clonotypes between healthy human individuals. General study points: Among donors, the sharing of clonotypes was expected to be influenced by sequencing depth.

V gave up 5 bases and J gave up 7 bases; unmatched junction bases: 7. This CDR3 comprises 14 residues. Germline V lookup: CDR1 SGHTA, CDR2 FQGNSA. The assay was run at deep level. In replicate PCRs of unsorted PBMC, around 310 ng DNA, around 30,000 T cell genomes, was used. Profiling relied on immunoSEQ multiplex PCR, and the TCRdb table lists in-frame clones only, not all of them. The sample lists about 460,000 clones, roughly four fifths occurring once. This receptor was identified in a woman aged 35 to 49 in good health. Some clones in this sample may be carry-over from other donors' samples. The rearrangement uses TRBV7-2 and TRBJ1-2; TRBD1 matches 10 bases. The sequenced material came from PBMCs. The CDR3 spells CASSRGQGVSGYTF. Written as DNA, the CDR3 is TGTGCCAGCAGCCGTGGACAGGGGGTCTCTGGCTACACCTTC.